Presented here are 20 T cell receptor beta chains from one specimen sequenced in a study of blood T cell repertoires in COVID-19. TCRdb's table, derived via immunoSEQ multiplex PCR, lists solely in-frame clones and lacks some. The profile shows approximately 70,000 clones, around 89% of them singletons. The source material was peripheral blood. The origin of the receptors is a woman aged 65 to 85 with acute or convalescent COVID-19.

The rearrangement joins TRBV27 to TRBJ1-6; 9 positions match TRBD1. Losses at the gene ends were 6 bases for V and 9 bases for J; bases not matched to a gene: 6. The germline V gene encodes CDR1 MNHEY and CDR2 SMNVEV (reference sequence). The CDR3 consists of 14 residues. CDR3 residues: CASSPGTGSSPLHF. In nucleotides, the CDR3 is TGTGCCAGCAGCCCGGGGACAGGGAGTTCACCCCTCCACTTT.

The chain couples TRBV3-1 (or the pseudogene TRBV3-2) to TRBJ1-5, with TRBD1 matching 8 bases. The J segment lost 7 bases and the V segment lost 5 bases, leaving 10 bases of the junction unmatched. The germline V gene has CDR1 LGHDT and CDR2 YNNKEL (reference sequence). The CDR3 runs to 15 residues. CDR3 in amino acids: CASSLGTGMSQPQHF. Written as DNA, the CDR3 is TGTGCCAGCAGCTTAGGGACAGGAATGAGCCAGCCCCAGCATTTT.

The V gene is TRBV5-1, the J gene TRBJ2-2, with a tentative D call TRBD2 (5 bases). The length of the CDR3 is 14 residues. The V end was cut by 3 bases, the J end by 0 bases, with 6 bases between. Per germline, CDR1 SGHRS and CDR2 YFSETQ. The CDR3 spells CASSSGTNTGELFF. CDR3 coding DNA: TGCGCCAGCAGCTCGGGAACGAACACCGGGGAGCTGTTTTTT.

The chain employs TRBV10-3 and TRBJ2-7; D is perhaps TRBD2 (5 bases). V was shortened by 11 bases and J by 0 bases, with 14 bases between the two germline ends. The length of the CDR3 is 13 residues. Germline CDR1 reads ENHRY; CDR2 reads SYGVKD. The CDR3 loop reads CASRGESSYEQYF. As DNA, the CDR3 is TGTGCCTCCCGGGGAGAGAGCTCCTACGAGCAGTACTTC.

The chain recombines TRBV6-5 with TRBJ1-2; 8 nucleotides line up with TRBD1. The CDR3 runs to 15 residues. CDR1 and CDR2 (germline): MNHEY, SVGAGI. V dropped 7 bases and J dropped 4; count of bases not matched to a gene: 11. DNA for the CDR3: TGTGCCAGCACGAAATTTAGGACAGGGAGCTATGGCTACACCTTC. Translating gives CASTKFRTGSYGYTF.

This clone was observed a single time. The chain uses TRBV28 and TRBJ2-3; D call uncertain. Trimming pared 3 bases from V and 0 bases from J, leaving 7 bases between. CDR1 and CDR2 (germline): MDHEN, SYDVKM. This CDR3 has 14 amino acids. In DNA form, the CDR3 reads TGTGCCAGCAGTTTTGCGGTTAGCACAGATACGCAGTATTTT. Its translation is CASSFAVSTDTQYF.

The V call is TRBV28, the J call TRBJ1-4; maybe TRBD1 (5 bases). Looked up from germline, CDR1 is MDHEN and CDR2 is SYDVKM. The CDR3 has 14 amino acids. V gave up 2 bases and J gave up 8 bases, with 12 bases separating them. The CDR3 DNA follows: TGTGCCAGCAGTTTAGGGGGGGAGAGGGAAAAACTGTTTTTT. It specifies CASSLGGEREKLFF. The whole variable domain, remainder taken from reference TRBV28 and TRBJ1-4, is DVKVTQSSRYLVKRTGEKVFLECVQDMDHENMFWYRQDPGLGLRLIYFSYDVKMKEKGDIPEGYSVSREKKERFSLILESASTNQTSMYLCASSLGGEREKLFFGSGTQLSVL.

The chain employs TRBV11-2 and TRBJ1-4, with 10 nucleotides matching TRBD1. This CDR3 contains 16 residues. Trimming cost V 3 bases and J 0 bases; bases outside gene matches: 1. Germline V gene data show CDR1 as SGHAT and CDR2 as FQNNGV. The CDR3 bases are TGTGCCAGCAGCTTTGGACAGGGGGCAACTAATGAAAAACTGTTTTTT. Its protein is CASSFGQGATNEKLFF.

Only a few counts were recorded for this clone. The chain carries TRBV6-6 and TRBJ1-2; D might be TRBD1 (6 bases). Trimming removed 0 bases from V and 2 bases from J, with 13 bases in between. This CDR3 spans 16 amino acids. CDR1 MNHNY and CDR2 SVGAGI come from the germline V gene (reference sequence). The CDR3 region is CASSYSKAGDNYGYTF. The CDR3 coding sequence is TGTGCCAGCAGTTACTCGAAGGCAGGGGACAACTATGGCTACACCTTC.

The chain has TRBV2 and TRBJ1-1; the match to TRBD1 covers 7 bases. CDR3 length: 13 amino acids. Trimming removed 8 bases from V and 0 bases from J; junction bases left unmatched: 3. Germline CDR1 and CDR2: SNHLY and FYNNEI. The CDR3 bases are TGTGCCAGCTTCGGGACAGTGAACACTGAAGCTTTCTTT. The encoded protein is CASFGTVNTEAFF.

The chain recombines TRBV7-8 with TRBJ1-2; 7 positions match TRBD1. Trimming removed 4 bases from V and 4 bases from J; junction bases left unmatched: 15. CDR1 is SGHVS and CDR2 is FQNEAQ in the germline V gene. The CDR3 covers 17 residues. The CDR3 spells CASSSTTLTGTVYGYTF. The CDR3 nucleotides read TGTGCCAGCAGCTCTACCACTCTAACCGGGACAGTCTATGGCTACACCTTC.

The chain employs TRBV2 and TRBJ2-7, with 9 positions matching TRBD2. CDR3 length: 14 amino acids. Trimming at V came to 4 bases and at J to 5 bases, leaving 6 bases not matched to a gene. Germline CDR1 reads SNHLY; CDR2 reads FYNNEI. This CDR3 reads CASSAVSGRNEQYF. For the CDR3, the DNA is TGTGCCAGCAGTGCAGTTAGCGGGAGAAACGAGCAGTACTTC.

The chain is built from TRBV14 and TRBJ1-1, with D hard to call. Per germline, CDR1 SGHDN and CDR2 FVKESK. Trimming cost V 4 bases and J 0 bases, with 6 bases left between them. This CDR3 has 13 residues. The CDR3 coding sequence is TGTGCCAGCAGCCTACAGATGAACACTGAAGCTTTCTTT. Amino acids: CASSLQMNTEAFF.

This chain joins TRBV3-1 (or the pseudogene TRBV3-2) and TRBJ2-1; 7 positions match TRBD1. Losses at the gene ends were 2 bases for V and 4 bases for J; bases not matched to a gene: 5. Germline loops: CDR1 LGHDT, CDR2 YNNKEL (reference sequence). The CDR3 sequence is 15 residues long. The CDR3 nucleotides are TGTGCCAGCAGCCAATACAGGGGCATATACAATGAGCAGTTCTTC. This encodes CASSQYRGIYNEQFF.

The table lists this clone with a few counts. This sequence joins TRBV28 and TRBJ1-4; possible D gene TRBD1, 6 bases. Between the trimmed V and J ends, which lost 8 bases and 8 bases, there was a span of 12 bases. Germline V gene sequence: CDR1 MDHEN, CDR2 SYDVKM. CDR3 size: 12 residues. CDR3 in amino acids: CASGGPWEKLFF. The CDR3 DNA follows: TGTGCCAGCGGGGGCCCGTGGGAAAAACTGTTTTTT.

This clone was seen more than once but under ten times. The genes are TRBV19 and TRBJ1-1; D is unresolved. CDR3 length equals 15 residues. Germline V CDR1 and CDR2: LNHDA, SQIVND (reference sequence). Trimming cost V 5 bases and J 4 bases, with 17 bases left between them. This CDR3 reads CASSGRAQEGTEAFF. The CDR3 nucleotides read TGTGCCAGTAGTGGGAGGGCCCAAGAGGGCACTGAAGCTTTCTTT.

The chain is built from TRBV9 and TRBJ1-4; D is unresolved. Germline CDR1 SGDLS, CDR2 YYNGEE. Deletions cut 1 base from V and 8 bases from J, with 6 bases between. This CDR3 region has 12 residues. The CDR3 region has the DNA TGTGCCAGCAGCGTACTCGGGGAAAAACTGTTTTTT. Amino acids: CASSVLGEKLFF.

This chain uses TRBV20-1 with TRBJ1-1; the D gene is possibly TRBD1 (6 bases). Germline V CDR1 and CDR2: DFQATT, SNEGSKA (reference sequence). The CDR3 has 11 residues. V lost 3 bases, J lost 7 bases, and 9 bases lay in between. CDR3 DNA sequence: TGCAGTGCTAGTCGGGACATTGAAGCTTTCTTT. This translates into CSASRDIEAFF.

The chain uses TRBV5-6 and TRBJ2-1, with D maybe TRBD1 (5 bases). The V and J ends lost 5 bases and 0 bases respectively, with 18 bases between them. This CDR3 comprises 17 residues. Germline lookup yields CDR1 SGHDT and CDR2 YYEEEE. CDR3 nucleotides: TGTGCCAGCAGATCCAATGTCTGGGGCAGCTCCTACAATGAGCAGTTCTTC. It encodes CASRSNVWGSSYNEQFF.

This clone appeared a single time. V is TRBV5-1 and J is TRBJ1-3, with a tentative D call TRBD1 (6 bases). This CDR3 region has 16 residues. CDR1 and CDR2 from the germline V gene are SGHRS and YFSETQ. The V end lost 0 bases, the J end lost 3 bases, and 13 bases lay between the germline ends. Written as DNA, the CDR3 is TGCGCCAGCAGCTTGGTTGGGGGCGCATATGGAAACACCATATATTTT. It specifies CASSLVGGAYGNTIYF.